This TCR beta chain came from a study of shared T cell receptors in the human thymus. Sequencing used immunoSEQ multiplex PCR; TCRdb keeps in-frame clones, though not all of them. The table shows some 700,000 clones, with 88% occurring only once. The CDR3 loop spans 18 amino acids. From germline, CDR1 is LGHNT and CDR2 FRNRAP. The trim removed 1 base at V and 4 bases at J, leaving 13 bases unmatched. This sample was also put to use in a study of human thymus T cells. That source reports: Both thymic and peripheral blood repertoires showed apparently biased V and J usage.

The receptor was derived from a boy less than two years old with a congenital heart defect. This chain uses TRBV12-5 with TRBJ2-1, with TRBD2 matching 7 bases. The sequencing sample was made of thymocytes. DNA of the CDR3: TGTGCTAGTGGTTTGGGTCTAGCGGATAAGCCTCAATACAATGAGCAGTTCTTC. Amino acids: CASGLGLADKPQYNEQFF.